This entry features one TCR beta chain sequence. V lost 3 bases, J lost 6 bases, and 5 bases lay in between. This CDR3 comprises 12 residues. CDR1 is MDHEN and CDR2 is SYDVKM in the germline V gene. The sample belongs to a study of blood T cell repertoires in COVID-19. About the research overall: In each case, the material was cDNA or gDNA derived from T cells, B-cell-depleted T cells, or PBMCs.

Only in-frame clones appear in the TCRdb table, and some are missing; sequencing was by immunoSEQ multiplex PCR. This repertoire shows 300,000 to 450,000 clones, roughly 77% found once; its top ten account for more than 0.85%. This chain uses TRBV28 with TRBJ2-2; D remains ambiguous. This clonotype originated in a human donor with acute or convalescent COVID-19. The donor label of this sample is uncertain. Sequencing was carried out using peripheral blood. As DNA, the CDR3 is TGTGCCAGCAGTTTGCGGTCCGGGGAGCTGTTTTTT. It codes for CASSLRSGELFF.